This passage covers 24 T cell receptor beta chains from one sample sequenced in a study of blood T cell repertoires in COVID-19. The method was immunoSEQ multiplex PCR; TCRdb's version includes in-frame clones alone and lacks a portion of them. The table includes 200,000 to 300,000 clones, just under 90% detected once. Sequenced material: PBMCs or T cells enriched from blood (not recorded which). These receptors were collected from a man aged 45-65 years who had been exposed to COVID-19.

The chain uses TRBV15 and TRBJ1-2, with TRBD1 matching 8 bases. Trimming removed 2 bases from V and 1 base from J; junction bases left unmatched: 6. Germline V gives CDR1 LNHNV, CDR2 YYDKDF (reference sequence). The CDR3 is made up of 16 amino acids. The CDR3 sequence: CATSRTRTGINYGYTF. For the CDR3, the DNA is TGTGCCACCAGCAGAACTCGGACAGGGATTAACTATGGCTACACCTTC.

This sequence joins TRBV28 and TRBJ2-1; 11 nucleotides match TRBD2. CDR3 size: 14 residues. Trimming removed 5 bases from V and 9 bases from J; junction bases left unmatched: 6. Per the germline V gene, CDR1 is MDHEN and CDR2 is SYDVKM. CDR3 protein: CASSVLAGEGEQFF. The CDR3 coding sequence is TGTGCCAGCAGTGTACTAGCGGGGGAAGGTGAGCAGTTCTTC.

The chain links TRBV4-1 to TRBJ2-7; 10 bases are shared with TRBD2. Germline loops: CDR1 MGHRA, CDR2 YSYEKL. Germline trimming cut 2 bases from V and 7 bases from J; bases unmatched to any gene: 8. This CDR3 region has 15 residues. As DNA, the CDR3 is TGCGCCAGCAGCCAACAAGCGGGAGGGGTTTGGGAGCAGTACGTC. Residues: CASSQQAGGVWEQYV.

The gene calls are TRBV9 and TRBJ2-3; D is unclear. The germline CDR1 and CDR2 sequences are SGDLS and YYNGEE. V was clipped by 0 bases and J by 0 bases, with 8 bases between them. This CDR3 is built from 15 residues. CDR3 nucleotides: TGTGCCAGCAGCGTAGGAACACCTAGCACAGATACGCAGTATTTT. It specifies CASSVGTPSTDTQYF.

Notes on this clone: This sample includes further DNA sequences coding for the same CDR3. The chain joins TRBV19 to TRBJ1-5, with D possibly TRBD1 on 5 matching bases. Per germline, CDR1 LNHDA and CDR2 SQIVND (reference sequence). The CDR3 loop spans 16 amino acids. Deletions cut 3 bases from V and 0 bases from J, with 12 bases between. The CDR3 DNA is TGTGCCAGTAGTATCGGGGACTACTATAGCAATCAGCCCCAGCATTTT. Amino acid sequence: CASSIGDYYSNQPQHF.

The chain is built from TRBV7-6 and TRBJ1-6, with D possibly matching TRBD1 (5 bases). The CDR3 has 16 amino acids. The V gene's germline CDR1 is SGHVS and CDR2 FNYEAQ. Trimming removed 5 bases at V and 10 bases at J, with 21 bases between. The CDR3 here is CASSPDLSGAGSPLHF. The DNA for the CDR3 is TGTGCCAGCAGCCCAGACCTTAGCGGGGCGGGGTCACCCCTCCACTTT.

DNA for the CDR3: TGTGCCAGCAGTTTAAGCGGCTATACCACAGATACGCAGTATTTT. This translates into CASSLSGYTTDTQYF. This sequence joins TRBV27 and TRBJ2-3, with D tentatively TRBD2 (5 bases). CDR1 and CDR2 from the germline V gene are MNHEY and SMNVEV (reference sequence). CDR3 length: 15 residues. Trimming pared 2 bases from V and 2 bases from J, leaving 11 bases between.

The chain carries TRBV6-2 or TRBV6-3 and TRBJ1-2, with no clear D. CDR1 and CDR2 (germline): MNHEY, SVGEGT. Trimming removed 3 bases at V and 4 bases at J, with 12 bases between. The CDR3 is made up of 14 amino acids. The CDR3 region is CASSYWPSSYGYTF. The CDR3 nucleotides are TGTGCCAGCAGTTATTGGCCTTCCTCCTATGGCTACACCTTC.

The chain is built from TRBV30 and TRBJ2-7; TRBD2 might be the D (5 bases). The CDR3 is 12 amino acids. Germline CDR1 GTSNPN, CDR2 SVGIG (reference sequence). The V end was cut by 5 bases, the J end by 0 bases, with 8 bases between. The CDR3 reads CAWGRDSYEQYF. The CDR3 nucleotides are TGTGCCTGGGGACGGGACTCCTACGAGCAGTACTTC.

This clone was recorded a few times. The V call is TRBV5-1, the J call TRBJ2-1, with 7 nucleotides matching TRBD2. CDR3 length equals 16 residues. The junction had 4 bases not matched to a gene; V was cut back by 1 base and J by 0 bases. Germline lookup yields CDR1 SGHRS and CDR2 YFSETQ. CDR3 sequence reads: CASSLLERGSYNEQFF. CDR3 nucleotides: TGCGCCAGCAGCTTGCTTGAGCGGGGCTCCTACAATGAGCAGTTCTTC. The complete variable domain, with remaining parts taken from reference TRBV5-1 and TRBJ2-1, reads KAGVTQTPRYLIKTRGQQVTLSCSPISGHRSVSWYQQTPGQGLQFLFEYFSETQRNKGNFPGRFSGRQFSNSRSEMNVSTLELGDSALYLCASSLLERGSYNEQFFGPGTRLTVL.

The chain employs TRBV18 and TRBJ1-5; TRBD1 aligns across 8 bases. The CDR3 sequence is 15 residues long. Per the germline V gene, CDR1 is KGHSH and CDR2 is LQKENI. Losses at the gene ends were 2 bases for V and 7 bases for J; bases not matched to a gene: 7. The CDR3 DNA is TGTGCCAGCTCACCAAATCAGGGGGCCGGGCAGCCCCAGCATTTT. Translation: CASSPNQGAGQPQHF.

The chain carries TRBV7-2 and TRBJ2-3; 7 nucleotides align to TRBD1. The length of the CDR3 is 14 residues. From germline, CDR1 is SGHTA and CDR2 FQGNSA. V lost 5 bases, J lost 1 base, and 3 bases stayed unmatched. CDR3: CASSQTGGTDTQYF. DNA of the CDR3: TGTGCCAGCAGCCAAACAGGGGGCACAGATACGCAGTATTTT.

In nucleotides, the CDR3 is TGTGCCTGGAGTAGTGGCAGTCCCTACGAGCAGTACTTC. Translated: CAWSSGSPYEQYF. This chain connects TRBV30 to TRBJ2-7; D not certain. The CDR3 has 13 amino acids. Between the trimmed V and J ends, which lost 2 bases and 2 bases, there was a span of 10 bases. CDR1 is GTSNPN, CDR2 SVGIG, per germline (reference sequence). The full variable domain, completed using reference TRBV30 and TRBJ2-7, is SQTIHQWPATLVQPVGSPLSLECTVEGTSNPNLYWYRQAAGRGLQLLFYSVGIGQISSEVPQNLSASRPQDRQFILSSKKLLLSDSGFYLCAWSSGSPYEQYFGPGTRLTVT.

This sequence joins TRBV18 and TRBJ1-2; D is perhaps TRBD1 (6 bases). Germline CDR1 KGHSH, CDR2 LQKENI. The CDR3 covers 15 residues. V lost 2 bases to trimming and J lost 2 bases, with 12 bases between them. CDR3 protein: CASSPFTGQNYGYTF. CDR3 nucleotides: TGTGCCAGCTCACCATTTACAGGACAGAACTATGGCTACACCTTC.

The chain is built from TRBV3-1 (or the pseudogene TRBV3-2) and TRBJ2-7; 7 bases match TRBD2. The CDR3 totals 14 residues. After removal of 6 bases from V and 2 bases from J, the junction contained 7 bases not matched to a gene. Germline V gene data show CDR1 as LGHDT and CDR2 as YNNKEL (reference sequence). The CDR3 bases are TGTGCCAGCAGTCGTAGCGGGTACGCCTACGAGCAGTACGTC. Translating gives CASSRSGYAYEQYV.

This chain connects TRBV27 to TRBJ1-5; D is uncertain. Germline V gene lookup returns CDR1 MNHEY and CDR2 SMNVEV (reference sequence). V was pared by 3 bases and J by 0 bases, with 9 bases between. This CDR3 comprises 15 residues. The CDR3 nucleotides are TGTGCCAGCAGTTTGCATAGAAATAGCAATCAGCCCCAGCATTTT. Protein: CASSLHRNSNQPQHF.

The V call is TRBV6-1, the J call TRBJ2-3, with a tentative D call TRBD1 (5 bases). V lost 4 bases and J lost 4, with 18 bases in between. Per germline, CDR1 MNHNS and CDR2 SASEGT. The CDR3 sequence is 16 residues long. The CDR3 DNA is TGTGCCAGCAGTGGCAATGGGGCAGTATCATCAGATACGCAGTATTTT. Its translation is CASSGNGAVSSDTQYF.

V and J are TRBV15 and TRBJ1-2; no clear D gene. The CDR3 covers 13 residues. Germline V gene sequence: CDR1 LNHNV, CDR2 YYDKDF (reference sequence). V lost 0 bases and J lost 8, with 10 bases in between. CDR3 amino acids: CATSRDRGFGYTF. CDR3 sequence (DNA): TGTGCCACCAGCAGAGATAGAGGGTTCGGCTACACCTTC.

This clone was detected only once. The chain carries TRBV7-8 and TRBJ2-1, with 13 positions matching TRBD2. The CDR3 covers 20 residues. V dropped 5 bases and J dropped 4; count of bases not matched to a gene: 17. Per the germline V gene, CDR1 is SGHVS and CDR2 is FQNEAQ. CDR3 amino acids: CASSPLTSGGKTNGYNEQFF. The DNA for the CDR3 is TGTGCCAGCAGCCCTCTGACTAGCGGGGGGAAAACCAATGGGTACAATGAGCAGTTCTTC.

This clone was seen only once. The chain is built from TRBV9 and TRBJ2-1; 7 bases are a match to TRBD2. The CDR3 extends over 16 amino acids. V shed 0 bases and J 6 bases; nucleotides not matched to a gene: 9. Looked up from germline, CDR1 is SGDLS and CDR2 is YYNGEE. The CDR3 nucleotides read TGTGCCAGCAGCGTAGGAGGCGGGACGGGAGGCAATGAGCAGTTCTTC. Protein product: CASSVGGGTGGNEQFF.

This chain uses TRBV5-1 with TRBJ1-5; D gene unclear. The CDR3 length is 15 residues. Germline V gene sequence: CDR1 SGHRS, CDR2 YFSETQ. Trimming stripped 0 bases from V and 0 bases from J, with 7 bases between. CDR3 in amino acids: CASSLGQASNQPQHF. The CDR3 DNA is TGCGCCAGCAGCTTGGGGCAGGCTAGCAATCAGCCCCAGCATTTT.

The chain is built from TRBV9 and TRBJ1-5; 9 nucleotides align to TRBD1. This CDR3 spans 19 amino acids. Germline lookup yields CDR1 SGDLS and CDR2 YYNGEE. After removal of 3 bases from V and 2 bases from J, the junction contained 15 bases not matched to a gene. CDR3 in DNA: TGTGCCAGCAGCGCTTCCCGGACAGGGGCGATCTTGGGCAATCAGCCCCAGCATTTT. Its translation: CASSASRTGAILGNQPQHF.

The V gene is TRBV4-1, the J gene TRBJ1-1; 7 bases are a match to TRBD1. CDR1 and CDR2 from the germline V gene are MGHRA and YSYEKL. The J segment lost 1 base and the V segment lost 3 bases, leaving 5 bases of the junction unmatched. This CDR3 spans 15 amino acids. Here the CDR3 reads CASSQPQGGNTEAFF. CDR3 DNA: TGCGCCAGCAGCCAGCCCCAGGGGGGGAACACTGAAGCTTTCTTT.

This clone has only one observation. V usage is TRBV29-1 and J usage is TRBJ2-5, with D possibly TRBD1 on 6 matching bases. The CDR3 has 12 residues. Trimming stripped 4 bases from V and 3 bases from J, with 9 bases between. CDR1 is SQVTM and CDR2 is ANQGSEA in the germline V gene. Written as DNA, the CDR3 is TGCAGCGTTGGGGCAGGGGAAGAGACCCAGTACTTC. Translating gives CSVGAGEETQYF. The full variable domain, completed using reference TRBV29-1 and TRBJ2-5, is SAVISQKPSRDICQRGTSLTIQCQVDSQVTMMFWYRQQPGQSLTLIATANQGSEATYESGFVIDKFPISRPNLTFSTLTVSNMSPEDSSIYLCSVGAGEETQYFGPGTRLLVL.